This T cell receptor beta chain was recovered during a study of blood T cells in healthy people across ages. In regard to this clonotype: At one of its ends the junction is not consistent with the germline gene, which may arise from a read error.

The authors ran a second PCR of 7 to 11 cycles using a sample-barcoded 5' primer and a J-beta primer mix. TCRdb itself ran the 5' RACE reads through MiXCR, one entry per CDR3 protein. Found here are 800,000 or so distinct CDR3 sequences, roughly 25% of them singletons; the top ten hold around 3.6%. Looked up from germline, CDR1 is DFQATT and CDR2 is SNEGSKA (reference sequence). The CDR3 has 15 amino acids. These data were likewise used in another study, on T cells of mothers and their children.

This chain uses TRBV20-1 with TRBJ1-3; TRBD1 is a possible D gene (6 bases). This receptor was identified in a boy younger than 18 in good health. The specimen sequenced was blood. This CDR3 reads CSARTGSKGGNTIYF. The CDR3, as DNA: TGCAGTGCCCGGACCGGCAGTAAAGGGGGAAACACCATATACTTT.